This T cell receptor (beta chain) is from a study of Ad26.COV2.S vaccination and SARS-CoV-2 variants. Background on the study: Each vaccinee took Ad26.COV2.S intramuscularly, once or twice 56 days apart. General study findings and limits: Substantial response breadth was reportedly seen for spike-specific CD8+ and CD4+ T cells after vaccination. Analyses of TCR breadth and depth may have underestimated total T cell responses.

Comments on this clone: Its antigen is as yet unknown.

Documented treatment: 19 received Ad26.COV2.S at low or high dose, single or two shots; five or six received placebo; per-sample allocation not given. Samples were taken on day 63 after the first vaccine or placebo injection. The shot given was an Ad26 vector that makes Wuhan-strain SARS-CoV-2 spike. Sequencing used immunoSEQ multiplex PCR; TCRdb keeps in-frame clones, though not all of them. The sample holds 300,000 to 400,000 clones; roughly 90% are singletons and the top ten take about 5%. Sequences were derived from peripheral blood, sampled in a trial of Ad26.COV2.S vaccine versus placebo. This clonotype originated in a person between 18 and 65 years old who received the Ad26.COV2.S COVID-19 vaccine or a placebo.

CDR3 residues: CASSLGGANTEAFF. CDR3 nucleotides: TGTGCCAGCAGCTTAGGGGGGGCGAACACTGAAGCTTTCTTT. The V and J genes are TRBV7-3 and TRBJ1-1; possibly TRBD1 for D (6 bases). The CDR3 runs 14 residues. V was cut by 2 bases and J by 1 base, with 8 bases left in between. Germline V gene sequence: CDR1 SGHTA, CDR2 FQGTGA.